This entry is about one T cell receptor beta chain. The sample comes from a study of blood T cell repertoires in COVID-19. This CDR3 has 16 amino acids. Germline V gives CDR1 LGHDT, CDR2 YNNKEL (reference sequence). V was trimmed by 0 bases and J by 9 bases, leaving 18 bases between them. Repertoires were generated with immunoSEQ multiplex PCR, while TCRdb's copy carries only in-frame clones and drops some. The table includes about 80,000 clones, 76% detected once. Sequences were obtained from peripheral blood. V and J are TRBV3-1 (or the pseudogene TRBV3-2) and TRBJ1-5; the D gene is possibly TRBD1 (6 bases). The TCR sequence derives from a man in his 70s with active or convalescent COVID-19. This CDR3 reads CASSQDARGFGGPQHF. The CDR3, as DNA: TGTGCCAGCAGCCAAGATGCCAGGGGCTTTGGGGGGCCCCAGCATTTT.